The clone carrying this T cell receptor beta chain was detected only a few times. The CDR3 has 15 amino acids. The ends were cut back, 4 bases at V and 4 bases at J, with 16 bases in the middle. Germline V gives CDR1 DFQATT, CDR2 SNEGSKA (reference sequence). TCRdb re-analysed the RT-PCR reads in MiXCR, keeping a single row per CDR3 protein. The sample holds hundreds of thousands of distinct CDR3 sequences; less than 15% are singletons and the top ten take 7.5% to 8%. This record belongs to a study of response to subunit inactivated influenza vaccine. The specimen comprised PBMCs from blood, sampled about 14 days before vaccination. The chain employs TRBV20-1 and TRBJ2-2, with D perhaps matching TRBD1 (5 bases). The TCR comes from a man aged 50-59 years who received an inactivated influenza vaccine. In nucleotides, the CDR3 is TGCAGTGCTATTCGCATTGGGCAGGGCACCGGGGAGCTGTTTTTT. Amino acids: CSAIRIGQGTGELFF.